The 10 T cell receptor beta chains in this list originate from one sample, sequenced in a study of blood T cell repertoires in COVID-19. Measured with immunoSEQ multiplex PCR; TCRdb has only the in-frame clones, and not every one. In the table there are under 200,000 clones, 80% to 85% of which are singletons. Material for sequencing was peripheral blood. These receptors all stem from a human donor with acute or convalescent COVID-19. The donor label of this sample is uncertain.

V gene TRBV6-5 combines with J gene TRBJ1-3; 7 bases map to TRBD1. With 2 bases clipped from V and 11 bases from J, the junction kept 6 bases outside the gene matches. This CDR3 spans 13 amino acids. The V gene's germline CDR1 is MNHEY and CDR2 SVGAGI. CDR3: CASSYGLGTAIYF. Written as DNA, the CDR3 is TGTGCCAGCAGTTACGGCCTGGGGACAGCCATATATTTT.

This CDR3 is CASSDGTGPSGELFF. Here the CDR3 DNA reads TGCGCCAGCAGTGATGGGACAGGGCCGTCCGGGGAGCTGTTTTTT. The V gene is TRBV10-1, the J gene TRBJ2-2, with TRBD1 identical over 9 bases. CDR1 WNHNN and CDR2 SYGVQD come from the germline V gene (reference sequence). CDR3 length: 15 residues. J lost 6 bases, V lost 3 bases, and 5 bases had no gene match.

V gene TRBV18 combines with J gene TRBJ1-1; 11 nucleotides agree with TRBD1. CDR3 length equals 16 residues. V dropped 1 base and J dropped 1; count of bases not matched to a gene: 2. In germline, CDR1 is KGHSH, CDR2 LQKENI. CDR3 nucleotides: TGTGCCAGCTCACCACTAGGGACAGGGGGGAACACTGAAGCTTTCTTT. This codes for CASSPLGTGGNTEAFF.

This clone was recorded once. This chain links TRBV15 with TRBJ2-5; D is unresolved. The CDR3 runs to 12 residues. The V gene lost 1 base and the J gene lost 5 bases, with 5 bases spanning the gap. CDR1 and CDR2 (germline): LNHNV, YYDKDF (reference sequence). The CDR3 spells CATSRGGETQYF. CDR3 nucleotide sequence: TGTGCCACCAGCAGAGGCGGCGAGACCCAGTACTTC.

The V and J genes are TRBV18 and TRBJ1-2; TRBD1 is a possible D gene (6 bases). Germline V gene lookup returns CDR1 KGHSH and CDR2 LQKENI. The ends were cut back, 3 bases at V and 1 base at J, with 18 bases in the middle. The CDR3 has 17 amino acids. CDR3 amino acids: CASSPGGRLENNYGYTF. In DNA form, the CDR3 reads TGTGCCAGCTCACCCGGGGGGCGCCTAGAGAATAACTATGGCTACACCTTC.

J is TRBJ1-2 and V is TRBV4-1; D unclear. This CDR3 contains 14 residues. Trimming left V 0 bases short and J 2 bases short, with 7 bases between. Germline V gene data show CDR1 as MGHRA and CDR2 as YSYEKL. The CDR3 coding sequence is TGCGCCAGCAGCCAAGATACGAGGAACTATGGCTACACCTTC. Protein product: CASSQDTRNYGYTF.

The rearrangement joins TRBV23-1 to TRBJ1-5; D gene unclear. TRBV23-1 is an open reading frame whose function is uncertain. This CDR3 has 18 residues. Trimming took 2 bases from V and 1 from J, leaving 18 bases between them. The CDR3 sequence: CASSQPDYPTASNQPQHF. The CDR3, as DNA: TGCGCCAGCAGTCAACCAGACTATCCGACGGCGAGCAATCAGCCCCAGCATTTT.

The CDR3 reads CAWSRTVNTEAFF. The CDR3 coding sequence is TGTGCCTGGAGCCGGACAGTGAACACTGAAGCTTTCTTT. The chain has TRBV30 and TRBJ1-1; D possibly corresponds to TRBD1 (6 bases). Per germline, CDR1 GTSNPN and CDR2 SVGIG (reference sequence). Trimming shortened V by 3 bases and J by 0 bases, and 8 bases separated the two germline ends. The CDR3 length is 13 residues.

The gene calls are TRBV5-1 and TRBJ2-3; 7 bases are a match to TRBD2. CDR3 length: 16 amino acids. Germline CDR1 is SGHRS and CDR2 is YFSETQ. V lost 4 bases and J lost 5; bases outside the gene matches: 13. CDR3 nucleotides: TGCGCCAGCAGCCTCTACCACACGGGAGGTTTAGATACGCAGTATTTT. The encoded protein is CASSLYHTGGLDTQYF.

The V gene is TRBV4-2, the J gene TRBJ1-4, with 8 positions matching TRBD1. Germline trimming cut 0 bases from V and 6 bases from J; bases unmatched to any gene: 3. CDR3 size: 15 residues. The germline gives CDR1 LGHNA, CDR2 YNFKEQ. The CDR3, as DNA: TGTGCCAGCAGCCAAGAACAGGGGGTGGATGAAAAACTGTTTTTT. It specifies CASSQEQGVDEKLFF.